This T cell receptor beta chain comes out of a study of Graves' ophthalmopathy and Graves' hyperthyroidism. Findings and caveats of the study: Separation of ophthalmopathy from stable hyperthyroidism was achieved by a 13-signature model, at approximately 90% sensitivity and 70% to 82% specificity. Most thyroid clonotypes with frequency above 0.001 were detected in blood too.

This clonotype was observed at least ten times. The antigen is unknown. Amplified TCR beta CDR3 regions were obtained using RNA transcripts as template. HTBI-primed RT-PCR formed the first round, and a multiplex PCR formed the second. TCRdb reprocessed the multiplex PCR reads via MiXCR and lists one record per CDR3 protein. The table lists 300,000 to 400,000 distinct CDR3 sequences, roughly 15% of them singletons. The origin of this receptor is an adult man with Graves' ophthalmopathy. The sequenced sample was peripheral blood.

The CDR3 loop reads CASSFASSYNSPLHF. The CDR3 DNA reads as TGTGCCAGCAGCTTTGCCAGCTCCTATAATTCACCCCTCCACTTT. The chain links TRBV7-9 to TRBJ1-6, with D hard to call. The CDR3 contains 15 residues. Trimming removed 3 bases at V and 0 bases at J, with 6 bases between. Germline V lookup: CDR1 SEHNR, CDR2 FQNEAQ (reference sequence).